These T cell receptor beta chains were read from a single sample in a study of T cell changes during pregnancy in multiple sclerosis. TCRdb keeps only in-frame clones here, not all; method: immunoSEQ multiplex PCR. The sample includes about 60,000 clones, about 91% of them seen just once. Sequenced here: CD4+ T cells from peripheral blood mononuclear cells, sampled in the second trimester of pregnancy. The receptors come from a female donor with multiple sclerosis, enrolled in a pregnancy study. Both conserved end residues are part of each CDR3.

>TRBJ1-5|TRBV28
CASNPFNWGPPQPQHF
>TRBJ2-1|TRBV5-1
CASSFTGSVVEQFF
>TRBJ1-1|TRBV7-8
CASSLRRGQVNTEAFF
>TRBJ2-2|TRBV7-2
CASSLRLFGELFF
>TRBJ2-1|TRBV29-1
CSVDYGGRGNEQFF
>TRBJ2-7|TRBV19
CASRTVGTSPYEQYF
>TRBJ1-2|TRBV30
CAWRPGQVNGYTF
>TRBJ1-1|TRBV29-1
CSMRAGGNTEAFF
>TRBJ2-1|TRBV5-1
CASSRWTTGAVEQFF
>TRBJ1-1|TRBV27
CASNTIAGPSGEAFF
>TRBJ1-1|TRBV5-1
CASTASLGGTEAFF
>TRBJ2-6|TRBV5-1
CASSLQDSGANVLTF
>TRBJ1-1|TRBV5-4
CASSHGATQNTEAFF
>TRBJ1-4|TRBV5-4
CASSLTNEKLFF
>TRBJ2-2|TRBV18
CASSPEGAAGVAGELFF
>TRBJ2-7|TRBV11-2
CASSLGLPTYEQYF
>TRBJ2-1|TRBV10-3
CAISDLGLAGNNEQFF
>TRBJ1-5|TRBV10-3
CAISGDSDQPQHF
>TRBJ1-4|TRBV2
CASSFRQNEKLFF
>TRBJ2-5|TRBV6-1
CASSEVYAGVGKTQYF
>TRBJ2-1|TRBV27
CASRPGLQIFNEQFF
>TRBJ1-1|TRBV7-8
CASSLYPGYTSTEAFF
>TRBJ2-3|TRBV30
CAWSQGLAGGVDTQYF
>TRBJ1-2|TRBV2
CASSQTTGSGYTF
>TRBJ2-1|TRBV7-7
CASSPGTSGFFPTEQFF
>TRBJ2-3|TRBV7-9
CASSPSGGTQYF
>TRBJ1-6|TRBV6-5
CASSWTGRGDNSPLHF
>TRBJ1-2|TRBV6-1
CASSLRESNGYTF
>TRBJ1-6|TRBV27
CAGGGDSPLHF
>TRBJ1-4|TRBV5-8
CASSGIGQSPIEKLFF
>TRBJ1-6|TRBV6-5
CASRARQGHNSPLHF
>TRBJ2-7|TRBV7-8
CASSLLDRGGGEQYF
>TRBJ1-2|TRBV19
CASMGQATFYGYTF